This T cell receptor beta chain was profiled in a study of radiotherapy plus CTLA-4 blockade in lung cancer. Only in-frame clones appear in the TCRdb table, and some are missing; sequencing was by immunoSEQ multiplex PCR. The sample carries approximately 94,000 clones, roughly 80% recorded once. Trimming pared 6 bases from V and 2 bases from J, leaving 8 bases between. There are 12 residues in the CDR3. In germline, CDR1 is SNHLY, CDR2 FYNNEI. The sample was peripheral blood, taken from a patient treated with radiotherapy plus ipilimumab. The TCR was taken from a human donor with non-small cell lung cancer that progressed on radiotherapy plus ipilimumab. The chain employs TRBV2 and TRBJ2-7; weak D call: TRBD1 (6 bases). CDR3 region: CASSPGAYEQYF. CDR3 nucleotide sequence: TGTGCCAGCAGCCCAGGGGCCTACGAGCAGTACTTC.